These 27 T cell receptor beta chains were all obtained from the same sample, sequenced in a study of response to subunit inactivated influenza vaccine. TCRdb fed the RT-PCR reads into MiXCR, producing one record per CDR3 protein. The sample consists of around 180,000 distinct CDR3 sequences, 7.5% to 10% of them appearing once. The sample consisted of non-naive T cells sorted from PBMCs, taken on the day of vaccination. All receptors derive from a man between 45 and 60 years old who received an inactivated influenza vaccine.

In its sample, this clonotype was seen many times. This rearrangement joins TRBV7-8 to TRBJ2-2; no clear D gene. V lost 2 bases and J 2 bases, leaving 9 bases between the germline ends. Germline CDR1 and CDR2: SGHVS and FQNEAQ. The CDR3 has 15 residues. In nucleotides, the CDR3 is TGTGCCAGCAGCTTACTTGGGCGCAACACCGGGGAGCTGTTTTTT. Translation gives CASSLLGRNTGELFF.

V is TRBV14 and J is TRBJ2-2; TRBD2 is a possible D gene (6 bases). Trimming removed 2 bases at V and 5 bases at J, with 12 bases between. Germline-derived CDR1 and CDR2 are SGHDN and FVKESK. This CDR3 is 15 amino acids long. Here the CDR3 DNA reads TGTGCCAGCAGCCAACAGGGACTTTGGACCGGGGAGCTGTTTTTT. Amino acid sequence: CASSQQGLWTGELFF.

This clonotype was observed many times. At one boundary the junction diverges from the germline segment, which might be a read error. The chain recombines TRBV7-7 with TRBJ2-1, with TRBD2 matching 7 bases. The length of the CDR3 is 16 residues. Germline CDR1 is SSHAT and CDR2 is FNYEAQ (reference sequence). In DNA, the CDR3 is TGTGCTAGCAGCTTAGGCGGGAGTTCTCCCTACAATGAGCAGTTCTTC. Translation gives CASSLGGSSPYNEQFF.

This clonotype was observed a few times. The chain has TRBV27 and TRBJ2-1, with D uncertain. Germline assignment: CDR1 MNHEY and CDR2 SMNVEV (reference sequence). V lost 10 bases to trimming and J lost 1 base, with 5 bases between them. There are 11 residues in the CDR3. The DNA for the CDR3 is TGTGCCACCAGATCCTACAATGAGCAGTTCTTC. Amino acids: CATRSYNEQFF.

This clonotype has only a few counts. The rearrangement joins TRBV20-1 to TRBJ2-1, with D unclear. V was shortened by 3 bases and J by 7 bases, with 7 bases between the two germline ends. The V gene's germline CDR1 is DFQATT and CDR2 SNEGSKA (reference sequence). This CDR3 is built from 11 residues. CDR3 region: CSASDRNEQFF. For the CDR3, the DNA is TGCAGTGCTAGTGATAGGAATGAGCAGTTCTTC.

The genes are TRBV24-1 and TRBJ2-1, with TRBD2 matching 15 bases. CDR1 and CDR2 from the germline V gene are KGHDR and SFDVKD. There are 19 residues in the CDR3. After removal of 2 bases from V and 2 bases from J, the junction contained 6 bases not matched to a gene. CDR3 loop: CATSDSGLAGGWTYNEQFF. In DNA, the CDR3 is TGTGCCACCAGTGATTCCGGACTAGCGGGAGGGTGGACCTACAATGAGCAGTTCTTC.

This clonotype came up a few times. The chain joins TRBV6-5 to TRBJ1-1; perhaps TRBD1 as D (6 bases). CDR3 length: 14 residues. V lost 4 bases and J 4 bases, leaving 13 bases between the germline ends. Germline lookup yields CDR1 MNHEY and CDR2 SVGAGI. Here the CDR3 reads CASSLRTGPTEAFF. CDR3 bases: TGTGCCAGCAGTTTACGAACAGGGCCCACTGAAGCTTTCTTT.

This chain joins TRBV15 and TRBJ1-1; TRBD1 is a possible D gene (6 bases). Between the trimmed V and J ends, which lost 4 bases and 1 base, there was a span of 25 bases. CDR3 length: 19 residues. Germline V gene lookup returns CDR1 LNHNV and CDR2 YYDKDF (reference sequence). The CDR3 DNA follows: TGTGCCACCAGCAAAGGAACCCAATACAGGGTGGAGTCGAACACTGAAGCTTTCTTT. This encodes CATSKGTQYRVESNTEAFF.

V is TRBV2 and J is TRBJ2-5, with D possibly matching TRBD1 (6 bases). Germline CDR1 SNHLY, CDR2 FYNNEI. There are 13 residues in the CDR3. The ends were cut back, 8 bases at V and 1 base at J, with 11 bases in the middle. CDR3 sequence: CASSGEGQETQYF. The CDR3 DNA reads as TGTGCCAGCTCAGGGGAAGGCCAAGAGACCCAGTACTTC. Combining the CDR3 with reference TRBV2 and TRBJ2-5 gives the whole variable domain EPEVTQTPSHQVTQMGQEVILRCVPISNHLYFYWYRQILGQKVEFLVSFYNNEISEKSEIFDDQFSVERPDGSNFTLKIRSTKLEDSAMYFCASSGEGQETQYFGPGTRLLVL.

This chain uses TRBV4-3 with TRBJ2-1; D is possibly TRBD2 (6 bases). Germline V gives CDR1 LGHNA, CDR2 YSLEER. Trimming pared 0 bases from V and 7 bases from J, leaving 10 bases between. This CDR3 comprises 14 residues. The CDR3 region is CASSQDDGGNEQFF. The DNA for the CDR3 is TGCGCCAGCAGCCAAGATGACGGGGGAAATGAGCAGTTCTTC.

This clonotype has a handful of counts. The chain joins TRBV30 to TRBJ2-1, with TRBD2 identical over 12 bases. CDR3 length equals 17 residues. V shed 0 bases and J 5 bases; nucleotides not matched to a gene: 8. Germline V gives CDR1 GTSNPN, CDR2 SVGIG (reference sequence). CDR3 nucleotide sequence: TGTGCCTGGAGTGTACGACCAGGACTAGCGGGGCACAATGAGCAGTTCTTC. Its translation: CAWSVRPGLAGHNEQFF.

This clonotype has ten or more counts. The rearrangement joins TRBV12-3 or TRBV12-4 to TRBJ2-3, with D perhaps TRBD1 (5 bases). The V and J ends lost 3 bases and 2 bases respectively, with 9 bases between them. The CDR3 contains 14 residues. CDR3 in DNA: TGTGCCAGCAGTTTGTTCAGGGACACAGATACGCAGTATTTT. This gives the protein CASSLFRDTDTQYF.

This clonotype was counted at least ten times. The V gene is TRBV15, the J gene TRBJ1-6, with TRBD1 as a possible D gene (5 bases). The CDR3 has 13 amino acids. V was trimmed by 0 bases and J by 12 bases, leaving 9 bases between them. The germline CDR1 and CDR2 sequences are LNHNV and YYDKDF (reference sequence). The CDR3 loop is CATSRDRGEPLHF. The CDR3 nucleotides are TGTGCCACCAGCAGAGATCGAGGGGAACCCCTCCACTTT.

The J gene is TRBJ1-2, the V gene TRBV29-1, with TRBD1 as a possible D gene (5 bases). Germline-derived CDR1 and CDR2 are SQVTM and ANQGSEA. The CDR3 totals 12 residues. The V end was cut by 4 bases, the J end by 2 bases, with 8 bases between. For the CDR3, the DNA is TGCAGCGTTGGACAGAGAAACTATGGCTACACCTTC. This sequence encodes CSVGQRNYGYTF.

This clonotype was recorded at least ten times. This sequence joins TRBV29-1 and TRBJ1-5; 7 nucleotides align to TRBD1. Germline trimming cut 8 bases from V and 0 bases from J; bases unmatched to any gene: 16. Per germline, CDR1 SQVTM and CDR2 ANQGSEA. The CDR3 has 17 residues. CDR3 region: CSSKYRQGEDSNQPQHF. The CDR3 DNA reads TGCAGCTCTAAATACCGACAGGGAGAAGATAGCAATCAGCCCCAGCATTTT. The entire variable domain, with the rest obtained from reference TRBV29-1 and TRBJ1-5, is as follows: SAVISQKPSRDICQRGTSLTIQCQVDSQVTMMFWYRQQPGQSLTLIATANQGSEATYESGFVIDKFPISRPNLTFSTLTVSNMSPEDSSIYLCSSKYRQGEDSNQPQHFGDGTRLSIL.

This clonotype was seen more than once but under ten times. The rearrangement links TRBV6-5 to TRBJ1-4; D remains ambiguous. This CDR3 has 13 residues. The V gene lost 4 bases and the J gene lost 8 bases, with 11 bases spanning the gap. Germline V gives CDR1 MNHEY, CDR2 SVGAGI. CDR3 coding DNA: TGTGCCAGCAGTTGGTCCGGCATGGAAAAACTGTTTTTT. Translated, it gives CASSWSGMEKLFF.

This clonotype has more than one count but fewer than ten. The CDR3: CSAGLAGVAGELFF. The CDR3 DNA sequence: TGCAGTGCTGGGCTTGCGGGAGTAGCCGGGGAGCTGTTTTTT. This chain links TRBV20-1 with TRBJ2-2; 7 bases align to TRBD2. From germline, CDR1 is DFQATT and CDR2 SNEGSKA (reference sequence). CDR3 length: 14 amino acids. Germline trimming cut 5 bases from V and 6 bases from J; bases unmatched to any gene: 9.

This clonotype was seen many times. The rearrangement joins TRBV18 to TRBJ2-7, with a possible D match to TRBD1 (6 bases). This CDR3 comprises 14 residues. Germline V gene data show CDR1 as KGHSH and CDR2 as LQKENI. V lost 0 bases and J 9 bases, leaving 15 bases between the germline ends. CDR3 loop: CASSPPGAAWTQYF. DNA of the CDR3: TGTGCCAGCTCACCACCGGGGGCGGCGTGGACGCAGTACTTC.

This clonotype showed up many times. The chain joins TRBV5-1 to TRBJ2-5; weak D call: TRBD2 (6 bases). V lost 4 bases and J 1 base, leaving 14 bases between the germline ends. From germline, CDR1 is SGHRS and CDR2 YFSETQ. The CDR3 runs 15 residues. CDR3 coding DNA: TGCGCCAGCAGCCGAAACCTAGCGCTCCAAGAGACCCAGTACTTC. It yields the protein CASSRNLALQETQYF.

This clonotype was observed a handful of times. The V gene is TRBV7-8, the J gene TRBJ2-1; D may be TRBD1 (6 bases). Germline V lookup: CDR1 SGHVS, CDR2 FQNEAQ. This CDR3 is 16 amino acids long. The V and J ends lost 4 bases and 2 bases respectively, with 15 bases between them. The CDR3 here is CASSSSGTNAYNEQFF. CDR3 in DNA: TGTGCCAGCAGCTCATCAGGGACAAACGCCTACAATGAGCAGTTCTTC.

The V gene is TRBV29-1, the J gene TRBJ2-1, with a weak D call TRBD2 (7 bases). The CDR3 is 19 residues long. CDR1 and CDR2 from the germline V gene are SQVTM and ANQGSEA. Trimming pared 0 bases from V and 3 bases from J, leaving 24 bases between. This chain's CDR3 is CSVEDPEQGWTRDYNEQFF. In DNA form, the CDR3 reads TGCAGCGTTGAAGATCCGGAACAGGGTTGGACTAGGGACTACAATGAGCAGTTCTTC.

Worth noting for this clonotype: A read error is possible here, since a much larger clone lies one base away. The chain is built from TRBV12-3 or TRBV12-4 and TRBJ1-5, with D possibly being TRBD1 (5 bases). Trimming removed 3 bases from V and 5 bases from J, with 14 bases in between. This CDR3 has 15 residues. The CDR3 DNA reads as TGTGCCAGCAGTTTTGGGCAGGGCTTGCATCAGCCCCAGCATTTT. It translates to CASSFGQGLHQPQHF.

Only a few counts were recorded for this clonotype. The rearrangement uses TRBV7-9 and TRBJ2-5; TRBD1 matches 8 bases. Germline V gene data show CDR1 as SEHNR and CDR2 as FQNEAQ (reference sequence). This CDR3 comprises 14 residues. V trimming: 5 bases; J trimming: 4 bases; junction bases outside the gene matches: 6. The CDR3 DNA reads TGTGCCAGCAGCCCTCGGACAGGGAGAGAGACCCAGTACTTC. Its translation is CASSPRTGRETQYF.

The chain uses TRBV6-2 or TRBV6-3 and TRBJ2-1; D remains ambiguous. Trimming left V 1 base short and J 0 bases short, with 13 bases between. The CDR3 has 17 residues. Germline loops: CDR1 MNHEY, CDR2 SVGEGT. The CDR3 region is CASSYLSGYTSYNEQFF. The CDR3 nucleotides read TGTGCCAGCAGTTACTTATCCGGCTACACCTCCTACAATGAGCAGTTCTTC.

This clonotype was seen a handful of times. V gene TRBV7-9 combines with J gene TRBJ2-7; TRBD1 agrees at 10 bases. J was trimmed by 6 bases and V by 6 bases; bases with no gene match: 8. The germline gives CDR1 SEHNR, CDR2 FQNEAQ (reference sequence). The CDR3 loop spans 14 amino acids. CDR3 in amino acids: CASRGTGAISEQYF. CDR3 DNA: TGTGCCAGCAGGGGGACAGGGGCCATATCCGAGCAGTACTTC.

There are a few counts of this clonotype. This chain connects TRBV21-1 to TRBJ1-6; the table's D call, TRBD1, was not checked against the DNA. TRBV21-1 is a listed pseudogene. This CDR3 spans 17 amino acids. The CDR3 is CASSKYQAPLRNSPLHF. DNA for the CDR3: TGTGCCAGCAGCAAATATCAGGCGCCACTTCGTAATTCACCCCTCCACTTT.

This clonotype was seen ten or more times. The chain recombines TRBV4-2 with TRBJ2-3, with 8 bases identical to TRBD2. Germline values: CDR1 LGHNA, CDR2 YNFKEQ. This CDR3 is 16 amino acids long. J gave up 5 bases and V 4 bases, and 11 bases lay outside the gene matches. The CDR3 bases are TGTGCCAGCAGCCCCCGGGTAGCGGGGAAGGGAGATACGCAGTATTTT. This translates into CASSPRVAGKGDTQYF.